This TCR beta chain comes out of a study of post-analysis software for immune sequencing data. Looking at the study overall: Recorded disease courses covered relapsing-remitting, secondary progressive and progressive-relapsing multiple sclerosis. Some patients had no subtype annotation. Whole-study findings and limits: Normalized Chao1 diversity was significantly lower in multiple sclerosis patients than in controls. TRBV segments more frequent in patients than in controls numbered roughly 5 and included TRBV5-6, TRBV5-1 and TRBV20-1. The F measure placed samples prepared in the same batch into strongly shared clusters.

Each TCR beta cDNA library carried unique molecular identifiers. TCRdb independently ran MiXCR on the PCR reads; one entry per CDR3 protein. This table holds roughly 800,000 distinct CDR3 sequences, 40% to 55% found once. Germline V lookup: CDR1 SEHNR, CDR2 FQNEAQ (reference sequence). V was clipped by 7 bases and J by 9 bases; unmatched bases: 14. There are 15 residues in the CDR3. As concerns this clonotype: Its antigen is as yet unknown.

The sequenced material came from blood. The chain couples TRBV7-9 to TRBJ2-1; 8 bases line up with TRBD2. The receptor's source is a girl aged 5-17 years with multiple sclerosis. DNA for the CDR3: TGTGCCAGCACTTACTGGGGACTAGTCTCCATTGAGCAGTTCTTC. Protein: CASTYWGLVSIEQFF.